Listed here is a single T cell receptor (beta chain). The length of the CDR3 is 12 residues. The germline gives CDR1 ENHRY, CDR2 SYGVKD. With 4 bases removed from V and 2 bases from J, the gap between germline ends came to 5 bases. This record belongs to a study of T cell responses to AZD1222 COVID-19 vaccine. Some clones are missing from TCRdb's copy, which holds only in-frame ones; the method was immunoSEQ multiplex PCR. Of about 120,000 clones listed, around 89% were seen once; the top ten hold less than 2%. The receptor comes from an adult in good health. The J gene is TRBJ1-1, the V gene TRBV10-3; D gene ambiguous. This material consisted of peripheral blood, taken on day 0 of AZD1222 vaccination. The CDR3 region is CAISGGNTEAFF. The CDR3 coding sequence is TGTGCCATCAGTGGGGGTAACACTGAAGCTTTCTTT.